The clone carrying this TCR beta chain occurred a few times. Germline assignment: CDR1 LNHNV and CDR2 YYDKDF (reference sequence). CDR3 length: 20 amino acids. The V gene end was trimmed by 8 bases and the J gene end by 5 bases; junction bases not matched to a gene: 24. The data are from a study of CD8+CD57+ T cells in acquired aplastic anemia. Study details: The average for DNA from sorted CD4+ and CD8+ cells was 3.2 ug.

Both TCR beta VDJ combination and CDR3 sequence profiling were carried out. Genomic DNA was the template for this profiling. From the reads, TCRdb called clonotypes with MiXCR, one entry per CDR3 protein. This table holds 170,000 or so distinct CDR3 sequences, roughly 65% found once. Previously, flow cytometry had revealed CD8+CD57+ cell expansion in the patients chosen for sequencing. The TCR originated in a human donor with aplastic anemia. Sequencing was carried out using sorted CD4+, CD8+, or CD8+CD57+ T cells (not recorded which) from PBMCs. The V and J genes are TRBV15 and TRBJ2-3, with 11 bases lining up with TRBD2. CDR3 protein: CATYGQFSPTSGSEGDTQYF. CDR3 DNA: TGTGCCACCTACGGACAGTTTAGCCCTACTAGCGGGAGTGAGGGAGATACGCAGTATTTT.